One and the same sample provided the 19 T cell receptor beta chains below, sequenced in a study of CD8 T cells in Susac syndrome. The authors reverse transcribed roughly 0.5 to 1 ug RNA with random hexamers. TCRdb reprocessed the immunoSEQ multiplex PCR reads with MiXCR, giving one entry per CDR3 protein. The sample records about 160,000 distinct CDR3 sequences, just over 90% being singletons. Sequenced: CD4+ T cells from PBMCs. All receptors derive from a human donor in good health.

The J gene is TRBJ2-3, the V gene TRBV12-3 or TRBV12-4; D is uncertain. V lost 7 bases and J 3 bases, leaving 11 bases between the germline ends. The CDR3 length is 13 residues. CDR3 DNA: TGTGCCAGCACCCCGCTGGGAACAGATACGCAGTATTTT. It yields the protein CASTPLGTDTQYF.

This clonotype was detected a few times. CDR3 coding DNA: TGTGCCAGCAGCACCCAACTGAACACTGAAGCTTTCTTT. It encodes CASSTQLNTEAFF. The genes are TRBV7-3 and TRBJ1-1; the D is unclear. The V end was cut by 5 bases, the J end by 0 bases, with 7 bases between. The V gene's germline CDR1 is SGHTA and CDR2 FQGTGA. The CDR3 is 13 residues long.

In DNA form, the CDR3 reads TGTGCCAGCAGTGTGAGCCTGAACACTGAAGCTTTCTTT. Translating gives CASSVSLNTEAFF. J is TRBJ1-1 and V is TRBV6-1; no definite D call. Germline V gives CDR1 MNHNS, CDR2 SASEGT. The germline V and J ends were trimmed by 4 bases and 0 bases, with 6 bases remaining between them. The CDR3 has 13 amino acids.

The chain links TRBV18 to TRBJ2-2, with TRBD1 matching over 8 bases. The ends lost 2 bases at V and 6 bases at J; junction bases unmatched: 5. The germline gives CDR1 KGHSH, CDR2 LQKENI. The CDR3 length is 15 residues. CDR3 DNA: TGTGCCAGCTCACCAATCGCAGGGGGCTCCGGGGAGCTGTTTTTT. Protein product: CASSPIAGGSGELFF.

This chain joins TRBV5-1 and TRBJ1-5; TRBD1 matches 7 bases. Trimming took 1 base from V and 4 from J; bases not matched to a gene: 5. CDR1 and CDR2 from the germline V gene are SGHRS and YFSETQ. The CDR3 loop spans 15 amino acids. CDR3 in amino acids: CASSLTGTDNQPQHF. DNA for the CDR3: TGCGCCAGCAGCTTGACCGGGACAGATAATCAGCCCCAGCATTTT.

This clonotype was counted a few times. A read error may account for a junction end that differs from germline. The rearrangement joins TRBV5-1 to TRBJ2-5, with 8 bases matching TRBD1. Germline CDR1 and CDR2: SGHRS and YFSETQ. The length of the CDR3 is 14 residues. In DNA, the CDR3 is TGTGCCAGCAGTTTAGACAGGGGCCAAGAGACCCAGTACTTC. Translating it yields CASSLDRGQETQYF. Variable domain in full (rest from reference TRBV5-1 and TRBJ2-5): KAGVTQTPRYLIKTRGQQVTLSCSPISGHRSVSWYQQTPGQGLQFLFEYFSETQRNKGNFPGRFSGRQFSNSRSEMNVSTLELGDSALYLCASSLDRGQETQYFGPGTRLLVL.

In DNA form, the CDR3 reads TGTGCCAGCAGCGTGGACAGGGGGCATTCACCCCTCCACTTT. Translating it yields CASSVDRGHSPLHF. The chain recombines TRBV5-4 with TRBJ1-6; 11 nucleotides agree with TRBD1. V shed 4 bases and J 8 bases; nucleotides not matched to a gene: 2. CDR3 length equals 14 residues. The germline V gene encodes CDR1 SGHNT and CDR2 YYREEE (reference sequence).

This sequence joins TRBV27 and TRBJ2-4; 10 bases align to TRBD1. The CDR3 runs 18 residues. Per germline, CDR1 MNHEY and CDR2 SMNVEV (reference sequence). Trimming removed 1 base from V and 2 bases from J; junction bases left unmatched: 8. This CDR3 is CASSLFPRQGATKNIQYF. CDR3 DNA: TGTGCCAGCAGTTTATTTCCCCGACAGGGGGCAACCAAAAACATTCAGTACTTC.

V usage is TRBV7-9 and J usage is TRBJ2-7; D unclear. The germline gives CDR1 SEHNR, CDR2 FQNEAQ (reference sequence). Trimming pared 1 base from V and 6 bases from J, leaving 7 bases between. The CDR3 sequence is 12 residues long. CDR3 loop: CASSLGAAEQYF. CDR3 in DNA: TGTGCCAGCAGCTTAGGGGCAGCCGAGCAGTACTTC.

V usage is TRBV30 and J usage is TRBJ2-2; 8 bases agree with TRBD1. Per the germline V gene, CDR1 is GTSNPN and CDR2 is SVGIG (reference sequence). V shed 0 bases, J shed 4 bases, and the junction held 1 base outside the gene matches. This CDR3 comprises 14 residues. CDR3 sequence (DNA): TGTGCCTGGAGTGTACAGGGGGGCACCGGGGAGCTGTTTTTT. Its protein is CAWSVQGGTGELFF.

The CDR3 loop reads CSVVVQGGGTEAFF. In DNA, the CDR3 is TGCAGCGTTGTGGTGCAGGGAGGGGGCACTGAAGCTTTCTTT. The chain links TRBV29-1 to TRBJ1-1; maybe TRBD1 (6 bases). Deletions cut 4 bases from V and 4 bases from J, with 16 bases between. The CDR3 consists of 14 residues. Germline-derived CDR1 and CDR2 are SQVTM and ANQGSEA.

This sequence joins TRBV20-1 and TRBJ2-3, with 7 bases matching TRBD2. Trimming removed 6 bases from V and 2 bases from J; junction bases left unmatched: 8. The CDR3 covers 14 residues. From germline, CDR1 is DFQATT and CDR2 SNEGSKA (reference sequence). The CDR3 sequence is CSAPRLATTDTQYF. The CDR3 bases are TGCAGTGCCCCCAGACTAGCAACCACAGATACGCAGTATTTT.

The chain is built from TRBV9 and TRBJ2-2; the D call may be TRBD1 or TRBD2 (5 bases each). CDR3 size: 15 residues. Germline values: CDR1 SGDLS, CDR2 YYNGEE. The ends were cut back, 2 bases at V and 5 bases at J, with 13 bases in the middle. CDR3: CASSVGGRGTGELFF. CDR3 nucleotide sequence: TGTGCCAGCAGCGTTGGGGGAAGAGGGACCGGGGAGCTGTTTTTT.

The V gene is TRBV7-6, the J gene TRBJ1-1; D is uncertain. The CDR3 spans 17 residues. V was clipped by 1 base and J by 0 bases, with 15 bases between them. CDR1 and CDR2 from the germline V gene are SGHVS and FNYEAQ. CDR3 sequence: CASSLVPQEAVNTEAFF. In nucleotides, the CDR3 is TGTGCCAGCAGCTTAGTACCCCAGGAGGCTGTGAACACTGAAGCTTTCTTT.

The CDR3 sequence is CASRVFGAEDTQYF. The CDR3 DNA reads as TGCGCCAGCCGTGTTTTCGGGGCGGAAGATACGCAGTATTTT. The rearrangement joins TRBV4-1 to TRBJ2-3; possibly TRBD1 or TRBD2 for D (5 bases each). Germline lookup yields CDR1 MGHRA and CDR2 YSYEKL. This CDR3 has 14 amino acids. Trimming took 8 bases from V and 5 from J, leaving 17 bases between them.

The J gene is TRBJ1-2, the V gene TRBV5-1; D remains unclear. The CDR3 runs 15 residues. V lost 0 bases to trimming and J lost 0 bases, with 9 bases between them. Germline CDR1 reads SGHRS; CDR2 reads YFSETQ. The CDR3, as DNA: TGCGCCAGCAGCTTGGCGCCGGCCTCTAACTATGGCTACACCTTC. The encoded protein is CASSLAPASNYGYTF.

This sequence joins TRBV7-9 and TRBJ2-3; no clear D. This CDR3 spans 15 amino acids. Trimming left V 5 bases short and J 2 bases short, with 14 bases between. Germline CDR1 and CDR2: SEHNR and FQNEAQ (reference sequence). CDR3 residues: CASSLRKGFTDTQYF. The CDR3 DNA sequence: TGTGCCAGCAGCCTACGAAAGGGCTTCACAGATACGCAGTATTTT.

The rearrangement uses TRBV6-2 or TRBV6-3 and TRBJ1-5; tentatively, D is TRBD1 (6 bases). The CDR3 extends over 20 amino acids. Germline loops: CDR1 MNHEY, CDR2 SVGEGT. The germline V and J ends were trimmed by 6 bases and 11 bases, with 38 bases remaining between them. As DNA, the CDR3 is TGTGCCAGCAGCCCCTCCCGACAGGTTTTGACGTCCCTCCTCGGATTTACCCAGCATTTT. Encoded protein: CASSPSRQVLTSLLGFTQHF.

The chain employs TRBV30 and TRBJ1-2; weak D call: TRBD1 (5 bases). CDR3 length: 15 residues. Germline V gene lookup returns CDR1 GTSNPN and CDR2 SVGIG (reference sequence). Between the trimmed V and J ends, which lost 0 bases and 7 bases, there was a span of 18 bases. The CDR3 here is CAWSVRGTGIGGYTF. DNA for the CDR3: TGTGCCTGGAGTGTGAGGGGTACCGGGATTGGTGGCTACACCTTC.